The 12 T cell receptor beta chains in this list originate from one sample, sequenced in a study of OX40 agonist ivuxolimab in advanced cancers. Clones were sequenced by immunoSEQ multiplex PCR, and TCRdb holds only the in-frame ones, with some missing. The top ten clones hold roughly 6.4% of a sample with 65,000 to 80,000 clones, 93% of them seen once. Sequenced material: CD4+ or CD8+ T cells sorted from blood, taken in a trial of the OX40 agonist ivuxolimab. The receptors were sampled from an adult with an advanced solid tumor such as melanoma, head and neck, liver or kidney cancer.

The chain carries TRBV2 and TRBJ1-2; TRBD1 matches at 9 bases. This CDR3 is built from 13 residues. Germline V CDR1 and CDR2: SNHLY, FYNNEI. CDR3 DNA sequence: TGTGTCTTCGATAACAGGGGGCAAAGTGGCTACACCTTC. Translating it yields CVFDNRGQSGYTF.

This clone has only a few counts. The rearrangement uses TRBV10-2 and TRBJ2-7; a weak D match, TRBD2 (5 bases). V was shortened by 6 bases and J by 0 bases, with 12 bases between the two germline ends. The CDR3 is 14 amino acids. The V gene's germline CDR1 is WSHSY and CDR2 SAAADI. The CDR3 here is CASRGAASSYEQYF. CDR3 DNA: TGCGCCAGCAGGGGAGCGGCGAGCTCCTACGAGCAGTACTTC.

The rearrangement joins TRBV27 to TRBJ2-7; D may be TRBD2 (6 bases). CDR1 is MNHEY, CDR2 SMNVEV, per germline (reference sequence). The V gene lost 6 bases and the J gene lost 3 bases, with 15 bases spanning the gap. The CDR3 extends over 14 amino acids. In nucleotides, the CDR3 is TGTGCCAGCAGACGGGGAGGACTTCACTACGAGCAGTACTTC. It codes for CASRRGGLHYEQYF.

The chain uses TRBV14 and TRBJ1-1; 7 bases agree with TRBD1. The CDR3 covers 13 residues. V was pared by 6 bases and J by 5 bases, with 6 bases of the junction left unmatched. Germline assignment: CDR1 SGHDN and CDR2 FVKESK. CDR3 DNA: TGTGCCAGCAGGCTCAGGGGGGGGACTGAAGCTTTCTTT. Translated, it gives CASRLRGGTEAFF. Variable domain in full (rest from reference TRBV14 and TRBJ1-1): EAGVTQFPSHSVIEKGQTVTLRCDPISGHDNLYWYRRVMGKEIKFLLHFVKESKQDESGMPNNRFLAERTGGTYSTLKVQPAELEDSGVYFCASRLRGGTEAFFGQGTRLTVV.

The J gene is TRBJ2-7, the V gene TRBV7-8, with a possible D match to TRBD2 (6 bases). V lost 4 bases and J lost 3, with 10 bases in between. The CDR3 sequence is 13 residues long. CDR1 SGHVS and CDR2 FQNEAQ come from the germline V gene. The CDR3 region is CASSSPGGYEQYF. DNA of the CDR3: TGTGCCAGCAGCTCCCCCGGGGGCTACGAGCAGTACTTC.

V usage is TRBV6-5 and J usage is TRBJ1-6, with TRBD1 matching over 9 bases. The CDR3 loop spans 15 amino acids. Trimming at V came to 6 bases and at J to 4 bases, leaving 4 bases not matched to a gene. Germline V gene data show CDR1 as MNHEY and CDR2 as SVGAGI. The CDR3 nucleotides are TGTGCCAGCAGGTGGGGGACAGGGTATAATTCACCCCTCCACTTT. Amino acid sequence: CASRWGTGYNSPLHF.

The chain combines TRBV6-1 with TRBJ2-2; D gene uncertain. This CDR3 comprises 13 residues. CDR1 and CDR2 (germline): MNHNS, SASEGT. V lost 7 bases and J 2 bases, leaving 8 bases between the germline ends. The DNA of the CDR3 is TGTGCCAGCACCCCGGTAAACACCGGGGAGCTGTTTTTT. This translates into CASTPVNTGELFF.

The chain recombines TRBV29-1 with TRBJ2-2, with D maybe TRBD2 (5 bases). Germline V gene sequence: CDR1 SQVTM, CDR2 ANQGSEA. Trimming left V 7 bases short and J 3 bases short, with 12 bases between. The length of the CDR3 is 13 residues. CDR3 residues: CSATGADTGELFF. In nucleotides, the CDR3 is TGCAGCGCTACTGGAGCGGACACCGGGGAGCTGTTTTTT.

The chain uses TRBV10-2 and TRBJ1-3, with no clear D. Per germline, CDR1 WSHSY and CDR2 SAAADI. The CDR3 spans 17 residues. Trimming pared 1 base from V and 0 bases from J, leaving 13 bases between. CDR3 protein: CASSELARTSSGNTIYF. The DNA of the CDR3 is TGCGCCAGCAGTGAGTTGGCCAGAACCAGCTCTGGAAACACCATATATTTT.

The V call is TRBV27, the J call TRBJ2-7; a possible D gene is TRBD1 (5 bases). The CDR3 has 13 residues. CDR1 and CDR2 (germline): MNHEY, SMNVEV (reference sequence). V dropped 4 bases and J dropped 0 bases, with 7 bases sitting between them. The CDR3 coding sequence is TGTGCCAGCAGTTACAGGCCCTCCTACGAGCAGTACTTC. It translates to CASSYRPSYEQYF.

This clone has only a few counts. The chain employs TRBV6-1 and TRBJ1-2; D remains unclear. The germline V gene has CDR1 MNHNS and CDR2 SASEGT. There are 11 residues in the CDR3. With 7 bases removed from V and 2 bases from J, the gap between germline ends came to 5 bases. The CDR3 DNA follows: TGTGCCAGCACCCGGAACTATGGCTACACCTTC. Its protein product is CASTRNYGYTF.

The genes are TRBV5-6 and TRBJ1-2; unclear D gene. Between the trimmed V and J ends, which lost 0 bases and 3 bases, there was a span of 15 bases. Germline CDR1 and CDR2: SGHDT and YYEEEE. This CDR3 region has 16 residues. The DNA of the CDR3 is TGTGCCAGCAGCTTGGCGGTTGGCAGAAACTACTATGGCTACACCTTC. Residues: CASSLAVGRNYYGYTF. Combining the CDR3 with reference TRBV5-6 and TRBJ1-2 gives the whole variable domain DAGVTQSPTHLIKTRGQQVTLRCSPKSGHDTVSWYQQALGQGPQFIFQYYEEEERQRGNFPDRFSGHQFPNYSSELNVNALLLGDSALYLCASSLAVGRNYYGYTFGSGTRLTVV.